This TCR beta chain was recorded in a study of T cell responses to AZD1222 COVID-19 vaccine. Method: immunoSEQ multiplex PCR; TCRdb's copy keeps in-frame clones and lacks some. Found here are some 16,000 clones, about 80% of them singletons; the top ten hold 11% to 15%. This TCR was sampled from an adult who received the AZD1222 COVID-19 vaccine. Sequences were derived from peripheral blood, sampled 28 days after the second AZD1222 dose.

The DNA for the CDR3 is TGCGCCAGCAGCTCAAGTCCCGGGACCTCCTACAATGAGCAGTTCTTC. As protein: CASSSSPGTSYNEQFF. V gene TRBV4-1 combines with J gene TRBJ2-1; TRBD1 or TRBD2 may be the D gene (5 bases each). The CDR3 length is 16 residues. V dropped 5 bases and J dropped 0 bases, with 14 bases sitting between them. Per germline, CDR1 MGHRA and CDR2 YSYEKL.